A selection of T cell receptor beta chains follows, all from one sample in a study of shared clonotypes between healthy human individuals. The table came from immunoSEQ multiplex PCR; TCRdb's copy has only in-frame clones and leaves some out. Of millions of clones in the sample, more than 90% were seen once. The sequenced sample consisted of naive CD4+ T cells sorted from blood. All receptors derive from a man aged 18 to 30 in good health. CDR3s include the opening cysteine and the closing phenylalanine or tryptophan. The D gene is left open where the match is weak. Size values are once, few and many counts, or a class for expanded clones, and some rows have none.

J gene	D gene	V gene	clone size	CDR3 DNA	CDR3 protein
TRBJ2-2	NA	TRBV30	NA	TGTGCCTGGAGTCGAGACCCAACCGGGGAGCTGTTTTTT	CAWSRDPTGELFF
TRBJ2-5	NA	TRBV11-1	NA	TGTGCCAGCAGCGCTTCTAGGGGACAAGAGACCCAGTACTTC	CASSASRGQETQYF
TRBJ1-2	NA	TRBV2	once	TGTGCCAGCAGGGAACCAACAGGGATACTTAACTATGGCTACACCTTC	CASREPTGILNYGYTF
TRBJ1-2	TRBD1	TRBV15	NA	TGTGCCACCAGCAGCCTACGCCAAACAGGGGGTCTACATGGCTACACCTTC	CATSSLRQTGGLHGYTF
TRBJ2-7	NA	TRBV7-2	NA	TGTGCCAGCAGCTCCAATACCTACGAGCAGTACTTC	CASSSNTYEQYF
TRBJ2-3	NA	TRBV11-2	NA	TGTGCCAGCAGCTTAGTGGTCGGGGCCCCCACAGATACGCAGTATTTT	CASSLVVGAPTDTQYF
TRBJ1-6	NA	TRBV6-1	NA	TGTGCCAGCAGTGGTTCAGTGGGGGTGGGGGATAATTCACCCCTCCACTTT	CASSGSVGVGDNSPLHF
TRBJ2-5	NA	TRBV7-2	NA	TGTGCCAGCAGCCCCCGCCAGGGTCCGGGGGCCCAGTACTTC	CASSPRQGPGAQYF
TRBJ2-7	TRBD1	TRBV30	NA	TGTGCCTGGAGCCCCGGGACAGGGGTCCCCTACGAGCAGTACTTC	CAWSPGTGVPYEQYF
TRBJ2-7	NA	TRBV7-9	once	TGTGCCAGCGGGGGTGGGGCGGGACCCAACTCCTACGAGCAGTACTTC	CASGGGAGPNSYEQYF
TRBJ2-2	TRBD2	TRBV11-2	NA	TGTGCCAGCAGCTTAGTTAGCGGGGGCGGGACCGGGGAGCTGTTTTTT	CASSLVSGGGTGELFF
TRBJ2-1	NA	TRBV6-4	NA	TGTGCCAGCAGTGAGGGCGGAACCACCTACAATGAGCAGTTCTTC	CASSEGGTTYNEQFF
TRBJ2-5	NA	TRBV27	NA	TGTGCCAGCAGTTCCTACAGTGCCTCTATGCAAGAGACCCAGTACTTC	CASSSYSASMQETQYF
TRBJ2-7	NA	TRBV6-5	NA	TGTGCCAGCAGACGCGGGACGGGGGAGTACGAGCAGTACTTC	CASRRGTGEYEQYF
TRBJ2-2	TRBD2	TRBV6-1	NA	TGTGCCACCCGAGAGGGACTAGCGACCGGGGAGCTGTTTTTT	CATREGLATGELFF
TRBJ2-3	TRBD2	TRBV9	once	TGTGCCAGCAGCGTAGTGGCTAGCGGGGGGACAGATACGCAGTATTTT	CASSVVASGGTDTQYF
TRBJ2-5	NA	TRBV28	NA	TGTGCCAGCAGTTTAGGGACACTCGGGGGGGAGACCCAGTACTTC	CASSLGTLGGETQYF
TRBJ2-1	NA	TRBV5-4	NA	TGTGCCAGCAGCACGGGGGTTGGGGCCTACAATGAGCAGTTCTTC	CASSTGVGAYNEQFF
TRBJ2-7	NA	TRBV5-1	NA	TGCGCCAGCAGCTCGGGTGCTACCTACGAGCAGTACTTC	CASSSGATYEQYF
TRBJ2-4	NA	TRBV7-2	NA	TGTGCCAGCAGCCTGGACTTCATGGTAGCCAAAAACATTCAGTACTTC	CASSLDFMVAKNIQYF
TRBJ1-2	NA	TRBV2	NA	TGTGCCAGCAGGAGGCTCAGGGAAGGGGCCAACTATGGCTACACCTTC	CASRRLREGANYGYTF
TRBJ2-7	NA	TRBV28	NA	TGTGCCAGCAGTCTCGTTTATTACGAGCAGTACTTC	CASSLVYYEQYF
TRBJ2-7	NA	TRBV14	NA	TGTGCCAGCAGCCAAGAGGTCCTCTCGAGGCCGTACGAGCAGTACTTC	CASSQEVLSRPYEQYF
TRBJ1-5	NA	TRBV5-1	NA	TGCGCCAGCAGCTTACTAGGGAATCAGCCCCAGCATTTT	CASSLLGNQPQHF
TRBJ2-5	TRBD1	TRBV6-1	NA	TGTGCCAGCAGCAGGGACAGGGCGGGGGAGACCCAGTACTTC	CASSRDRAGETQYF
TRBJ2-5	NA	TRBV5-1	NA	TGCGCCAGCAGCTCGGGGCATCAAGAGACCCAGTACTTC	CASSSGHQETQYF
TRBJ2-2	NA	TRBV11-2	NA	TGTGCCAGCAGCTTGAGAAGGCAGGGCGGGGCCGGGGAGCTGTTTTTT	CASSLRRQGGAGELFF